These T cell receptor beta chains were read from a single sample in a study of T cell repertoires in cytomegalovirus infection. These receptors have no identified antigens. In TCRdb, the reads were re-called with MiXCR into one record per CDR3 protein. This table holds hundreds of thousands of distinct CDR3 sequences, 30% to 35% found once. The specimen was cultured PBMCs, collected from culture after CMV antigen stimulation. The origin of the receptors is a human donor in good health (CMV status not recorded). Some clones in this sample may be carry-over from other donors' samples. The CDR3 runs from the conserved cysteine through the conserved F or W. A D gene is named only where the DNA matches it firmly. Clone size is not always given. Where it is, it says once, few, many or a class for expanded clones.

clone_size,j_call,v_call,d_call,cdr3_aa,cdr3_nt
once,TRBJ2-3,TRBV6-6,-,CASSYAGATDTQYF,TGTGCCAGCAGTTACGCGGGGGCCACAGATACGCAGTATTTT
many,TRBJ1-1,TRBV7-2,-,CASSPFGVNTEAFF,TGTGCCAGCAGCCCGTTCGGGGTGAACACTGAAGCTTTCTTT
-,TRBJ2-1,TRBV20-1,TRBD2,CSARALAVGYNEQFF,TGCAGTGCTAGAGCCCTAGCGGTCGGGTACAATGAGCAGTTCTTC
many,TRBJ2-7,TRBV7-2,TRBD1,CASSFRDSYYEQYF,TGTGCCAGCAGCTTCCGGGACAGCTACTACGAGCAGTACTTC
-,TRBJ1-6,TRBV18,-,CASSSRVLDSPLHF,TGTGCCAGCTCTTCCAGGGTTTTGGATTCACCCCTCCACTTT
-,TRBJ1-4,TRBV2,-,CASGGRTNEKLFF,TGTGCCAGCGGCGGTAGAACTAATGAAAAACTGTTTTTT
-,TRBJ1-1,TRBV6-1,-,CASSEARDTEAFF,TGTGCCAGCAGTGAAGCTAGGGACACTGAAGCTTTCTTT
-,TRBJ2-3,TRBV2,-,CASSEGVTQQYF,TGTGCCAGCAGTGAAGGGGTGACCCAGCAGTATTTT
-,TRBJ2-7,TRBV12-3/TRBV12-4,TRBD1,CASSLGGQGDEQYF,TGTGCCAGCAGTTTAGGGGGACAGGGAGACGAGCAGTACTTC
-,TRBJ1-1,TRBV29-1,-,CSVEKNTEAFF,TGCAGCGTGGAAAAGAACACTGAAGCTTTCTTT
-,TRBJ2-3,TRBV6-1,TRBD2,CASSVAGLVSTDTQYF,TGTGCCAGCAGTGTAGCGGGACTAGTGAGCACAGATACGCAGTATTTT
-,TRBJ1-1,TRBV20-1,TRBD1,CSARDRVQGAMHTEAFF,TGCAGTGCTAGAGATCGGGTACAGGGGGCTATGCACACTGAAGCTTTCTTT
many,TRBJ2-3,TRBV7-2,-,CASRDSRWGDTQYF,TGTGCCAGCAGGGACAGCCGGTGGGGAGATACGCAGTATTTT
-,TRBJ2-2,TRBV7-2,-,CASSPWDLGGGELFF,TGTGCCAGCAGCCCCTGGGATCTGGGTGGAGGGGAGCTGTTTTTT